This T cell receptor beta chain was sequenced in a study of T cells in Graves' hyperthyroidism and ophthalmopathy. The V and J ends lost 3 bases and 0 bases respectively, with 6 bases between them. The germline gives CDR1 DFQATT, CDR2 SNEGSKA (reference sequence). This CDR3 region has 12 residues. Study-level points and caveats: Ophthalmopathy and stable hyperthyroidism were told apart by a 13 V-J model.

TCR beta CDR3 region amplification was performed from RNA transcripts. The study used the HTBI primer set for a first-round RT-PCR of the TCR CDR3. TCRdb re-called the multiplex PCR reads through MiXCR, storing one row per CDR3 protein. The sample lists 400,000 to 550,000 distinct CDR3 sequences, approximately 25% occurring once. Worth noting for this clonotype: Its specificity is not known. Since a much larger clone is just one base distant, this may be a read error.

Sequencing was done on a sample of blood. The sequence was obtained from a young woman with Graves' ophthalmopathy. The rearrangement joins TRBV20-1 to TRBJ2-7; no clear D gene. The CDR3 sequence is CSASESSYEQYV. The DNA of the CDR3 is TGCAGTGCTAGCGAGTCCTCCTACGAGCAGTACGTC.